These 14 T cell receptor beta chains were all obtained from the same sample, sequenced in a study of cytomegalovirus exposure and HLA in healthy donors. The PCR ran on 60 Vbeta and 13 Jbeta primers. Only in-frame clones appear in the TCRdb table, and some are missing; sequencing was by immunoSEQ multiplex PCR. The data hold 150,000 or so clones, with almost 85% observed a single time. The sample taken for sequencing was PBMCs. The receptor set was obtained from a man aged 25-45 years in good health and CMV-seropositive.

The chain uses TRBV28 and TRBJ1-4; TRBD1 matches at 8 bases. V lost 5 bases, J lost 8 bases, and 10 bases stayed unmatched. The CDR3 totals 15 residues. Germline V gene lookup returns CDR1 MDHEN and CDR2 SYDVKM. The CDR3 DNA is TGTGCCAGCAGTAATACAGGGGGGCCCGGGGAAAAACTGTTTTTT. Its protein is CASSNTGGPGEKLFF.

This clone was seen only a few times. The rearrangement uses TRBV5-6 and TRBJ2-7; 7 bases fit TRBD1. The CDR3 length is 14 residues. J gave up 1 base and V 4 bases, and 5 bases lay outside the gene matches. Germline CDR1 is SGHDT and CDR2 is YYEEEE. The CDR3 nucleotides are TGTGCCAGCAGCGCGACAGGGAAATCCTACGAGCAGTACTTC. Its translation: CASSATGKSYEQYF. The whole variable domain, filled in from reference TRBV5-6 and TRBJ2-7, reads DAGVTQSPTHLIKTRGQQVTLRCSPKSGHDTVSWYQQALGQGPQFIFQYYEEEERQRGNFPDRFSGHQFPNYSSELNVNALLLGDSALYLCASSATGKSYEQYFGPGTRLTVT.

The chain combines TRBV19 with TRBJ2-7, with 13 bases fitting TRBD2. The V gene's germline CDR1 is LNHDA and CDR2 SQIVND (reference sequence). Unmatched junction bases numbered 12, after V lost 10 bases and J lost 3 bases. This CDR3 is built from 16 residues. The DNA for the CDR3 is TGTGCCACCCGGACTAGCGGGAGAGGGGAGCTCTACGAGCAGTACTTC. Translation: CATRTSGRGELYEQYF.

This clone came up a few times. This sequence joins TRBV7-2 and TRBJ2-2; 8 bases match TRBD2. Germline V gene lookup returns CDR1 SGHTA and CDR2 FQGNSA. Losses at the gene ends were 1 base for V and 8 bases for J; bases not matched to a gene: 9. This CDR3 region has 16 residues. The CDR3 region is CASSLVAGGLGGELFF. The CDR3 bases are TGTGCCAGCAGCTTAGTGGCGGGAGGACTGGGAGGGGAGCTGTTTTTT.

As concerns this clone: The same CDR3 also results from other DNA sequences found in this sample. J is TRBJ1-1 and V is TRBV5-1, with TRBD1 identical over 7 bases. The CDR3 runs to 13 residues. The ends lost 2 bases at V and 3 bases at J; junction bases unmatched: 1. CDR1 SGHRS and CDR2 YFSETQ come from the germline V gene. As DNA, the CDR3 is TGCGCCAGCAGCTTCACAGGGGACACTGAAGCTTTCTTT. Protein product: CASSFTGDTEAFF.

J is TRBJ2-1 and V is TRBV11-3; 7 bases align to TRBD2. J lost 7 bases, V lost 2 bases, and 11 bases had no gene match. The CDR3 extends over 16 amino acids. CDR1 SGHNT and CDR2 YENEEA come from the germline V gene. The CDR3, as DNA: TGTGCCAGCAGCTTACGGACTAGTTCATTTTATAATGAGCAGTTCTTC. Its protein is CASSLRTSSFYNEQFF.

The chain couples TRBV28 to TRBJ1-1; 8 bases line up with TRBD1. Germline V CDR1 and CDR2: MDHEN, SYDVKM. CDR3 length equals 14 residues. V trimming: 5 bases; J trimming: 5 bases; junction bases outside the gene matches: 7. CDR3 sequence reads: CASSAGGAGTEAFF. CDR3 DNA sequence: TGTGCCAGCAGTGCAGGGGGCGCGGGGACTGAAGCTTTCTTT.

The CDR3 nucleotides read TGTGCCAGCAGTTTACCTGCCCGCACACAGCCCCAGCATTTT. As protein: CASSLPARTQPQHF. V is TRBV28 and J is TRBJ1-5; no clear D gene. CDR1 and CDR2 from the germline V gene are MDHEN and SYDVKM. With 2 bases removed from V and 7 bases from J, the gap between germline ends came to 12 bases. CDR3 length equals 14 residues. The complete variable domain, with remaining parts taken from reference TRBV28 and TRBJ1-5, reads DVKVTQSSRYLVKRTGEKVFLECVQDMDHENMFWYRQDPGLGLRLIYFSYDVKMKEKGDIPEGYSVSREKKERFSLILESASTNQTSMYLCASSLPARTQPQHFGDGTRLSIL.

The chain carries TRBV4-1 and TRBJ2-1; D gene ambiguous. V dropped 2 bases and J dropped 8 bases, with 19 bases sitting between them. Germline V gene lookup returns CDR1 MGHRA and CDR2 YSYEKL. The CDR3 totals 16 residues. As DNA, the CDR3 is TGCGCCAGCAGCCAAATACTATCGACCCCCCCCTATGAGCAGTTCTTC. Amino acids: CASSQILSTPPYEQFF.

In its sample, this clone was seen a few times. The chain links TRBV2 to TRBJ1-1; D may be TRBD1 (5 bases). The CDR3 runs to 12 residues. Trimming stripped 7 bases from V and 5 bases from J, with 11 bases between. Germline values: CDR1 SNHLY, CDR2 FYNNEI. The CDR3 nucleotides are TGTGCCAGCAACTTTGGGGGGACTGAAGCTTTCTTT. It translates to CASNFGGTEAFF.

CDR3 nucleotide sequence: TGTGCCAGCCGGTCACAGGGCTCATCCTACGAGCAGTACTTC. This translates into CASRSQGSSYEQYF. The J gene is TRBJ2-7, the V gene TRBV2, with D perhaps TRBD1 (6 bases). The CDR3 has 14 residues. V was cut by 8 bases and J by 1 base, with 15 bases left in between. The germline CDR1 and CDR2 sequences are SNHLY and FYNNEI. Combining the CDR3 with reference TRBV2 and TRBJ2-7 gives the whole variable domain EPEVTQTPSHQVTQMGQEVILRCVPISNHLYFYWYRQILGQKVEFLVSFYNNEISEKSEIFDDQFSVERPDGSNFTLKIRSTKLEDSAMYFCASRSQGSSYEQYFGPGTRLTVT.

The gene calls are TRBV28 and TRBJ1-5; D possibly corresponds to TRBD1 (6 bases). The V end lost 3 bases, the J end lost 0 bases, and 12 bases lay between the germline ends. This CDR3 has 16 residues. In germline, CDR1 is MDHEN, CDR2 SYDVKM. CDR3 sequence (DNA): TGTGCCAGCAGTTTGACAGGACCTTATAGCAATCAGCCCCAGCATTTT. Amino acid sequence: CASSLTGPYSNQPQHF.

The chain uses TRBV7-9 and TRBJ2-3; D is undetermined. Germline V gene sequence: CDR1 SEHNR, CDR2 FQNEAQ (reference sequence). Between the trimmed V and J ends, which lost 0 bases and 2 bases, there was a span of 6 bases. This CDR3 region has 14 residues. The CDR3 sequence: CASSLASHTDTQYF. CDR3 in DNA: TGTGCCAGCAGCTTAGCTAGTCACACAGATACGCAGTATTTT. Complete variable domain (other parts from reference TRBV7-9 and TRBJ2-3): DTGVSQNPRHKITKRGQNVTFRCDPISEHNRLYWYRQTLGQGPEFLTYFQNEAQLEKSRLLSDRFSAERPKGSFSTLEIQRTEQGDSAMYLCASSLASHTDTQYFGPGTRLTVL.

This clone was seen only once. CDR3 residues: CASSLAGTGTVVVRNEQFF. CDR3 coding DNA: TGTGCCAGCAGCTTAGCCGGGACAGGGACTGTCGTAGTAAGAAATGAGCAGTTCTTC. V gene TRBV7-9 combines with J gene TRBJ2-1; 9 bases are shared with TRBD1. V shed 0 bases and J 7 bases; nucleotides not matched to a gene: 16. This CDR3 is built from 19 residues. From germline, CDR1 is SEHNR and CDR2 FQNEAQ (reference sequence).